This is a list of T cell receptor beta chains from one sample in a study of blood T cell repertoires in COVID-19. The data were produced by immunoSEQ multiplex PCR, yet TCRdb's version contains in-frame clones alone and is incomplete. The table records about 200,000 clones, over 75% of them present only once. Sequenced: peripheral blood. These receptors all come from a human donor in a cohort sampled during active COVID-19. CDR3s include the opening cysteine and the closing phenylalanine or tryptophan. The order of the fields is V gene, clone size, J gene, D gene, CDR3 DNA, CDR3 protein. The D gene is left open where the match is weak. A row's size may be missing; if present it is once, few, many or a size class.

v_gene: TRBV2; abundance: once; j_gene: TRBJ1-2; d_gene: TRBD1; CDR3nt: TGTGCCAGCAATACAGGGACAGAGAACTATGGCTACACCTTC; CDR3aa: CASNTGTENYGYTF
v_gene: TRBV27; abundance: .; j_gene: TRBJ1-6; d_gene: .; CDR3nt: TGTGCCAGCAGTTTGGTATGGGGGGAGGGTTCACCCCTCCACTTT; CDR3aa: CASSLVWGEGSPLHF
v_gene: TRBV4-2; abundance: once; j_gene: TRBJ1-1; d_gene: .; CDR3nt: TGTGCCAGCAGCCAAGCCCACAGGAACACTGAAGCTTTCTTT; CDR3aa: CASSQAHRNTEAFF
v_gene: TRBV21-1; abundance: .; j_gene: TRBJ1-1; d_gene: .; CDR3nt: TGTGCCAGCAGCAAAATGTGGCAGGGGGCTCGGAACACTGAAGCTTTCTTT; CDR3aa: CASSKMWQGARNTEAFF
v_gene: TRBV19; abundance: once; j_gene: TRBJ1-2; d_gene: .; CDR3nt: TGTGCCAGTAGAGGACAGACAAACTATGGCTACACCTTC; CDR3aa: CASRGQTNYGYTF
v_gene: TRBV5-1; abundance: .; j_gene: TRBJ2-7; d_gene: .; CDR3nt: TGCGCCAGCAGCTTGGGAGGGAGTGGGCACGAGCAGTACTTC; CDR3aa: CASSLGGSGHEQYF
v_gene: TRBV5-1; abundance: .; j_gene: TRBJ2-7; d_gene: .; CDR3nt: TGCGCCAGCAGCCCGGGGGACCGAAGCTCCTACGAGCAGTACTTC; CDR3aa: CASSPGDRSSYEQYF
v_gene: TRBV19; abundance: few; j_gene: TRBJ2-7; d_gene: TRBD2; CDR3nt: TGTGCCAGTAGTACCCAGACTAGCGGGAGAGCCGAGCAGTACTTC; CDR3aa: CASSTQTSGRAEQYF
v_gene: TRBV28; abundance: .; j_gene: TRBJ2-7; d_gene: TRBD1; CDR3nt: TGTGCCAGCAGTTTCCGGGACAGGGTATGGTACGAGCAGTACTTC; CDR3aa: CASSFRDRVWYEQYF
v_gene: TRBV7-9; abundance: .; j_gene: TRBJ2-1; d_gene: .; CDR3nt: TGTGCCAGCAGCGTACCGGGACTCCACAATGAGCAGTTCTTC; CDR3aa: CASSVPGLHNEQFF
v_gene: TRBV24-1; abundance: .; j_gene: TRBJ1-1; d_gene: .; CDR3nt: TGTGCCACCAGTGACCGGAACACTGAAGCTTTCTTT; CDR3aa: CATSDRNTEAFF
v_gene: TRBV7-8; abundance: .; j_gene: TRBJ2-5; d_gene: .; CDR3nt: TGTGCCAGCAGCTCTAACCCCAGGGGTGTGGTGGAGACCCAGTACTTC; CDR3aa: CASSSNPRGVVETQYF